This T cell receptor (beta chain) was documented in a study of blood T cell repertoires in COVID-19. Whole-study context: From the United States, Italy and Spain came samples of acute and convalescent COVID-19. T cells, B-cell-depleted T cells, or PBMCs provided the cDNA or gDNA that served as material.

Original data processing: Amplification of reference gene primers was used by the study to estimate nucleated cell counts. Some clones are missing from TCRdb's copy, which holds only in-frame ones; the method was immunoSEQ multiplex PCR. V, J and clone size reflect that table, while D and trimming were determined from the DNA. The repertoire holds about 89,000 clones, with over 75% as singletons. The CDR3 sequence is 16 residues long. Trimming cost V 1 base and J 0 bases, with 11 bases left between them. Germline V gene lookup returns CDR1 SGHNT and CDR2 YYREEE (reference sequence). Many counts were recorded for this clone.

Sequenced: peripheral blood. This chain joins TRBV5-4 and TRBJ1-3; D remains ambiguous. The TCR was taken from a woman older than 75 with acute or convalescent COVID-19. Written as DNA, the CDR3 is TGTGCCAGCAGCTTGAAGCCAGGCGTCTCTGGAAACACCATATATTTT. It yields the protein CASSLKPGVSGNTIYF. The full variable domain, rest sourced from reference TRBV5-4 and TRBJ1-3, is ETGVTQSPTHLIKTRGQQVTLRCSSQSGHNTVSWYQQALGQGPQFIFQYYREEENGRGNFPPRFSGLQFPNYSSELNVNALELDDSALYLCASSLKPGVSGNTIYFGEGSWLTVV.